Described below is a single T cell receptor beta chain sequence and its context. This clone was observed a handful of times. Its cognate antigen has yet to be identified. Per-nucleotide qualities are absent, and no much larger clonotype sits a single base away. These data are taken from a study of cytomegalovirus exposure and HLA in healthy donors listed by TCRdb under 2017. Study-wide context: According to an earlier analysis of 587 of the donors, 200 million or so T cells yielded 117 million unique TCR beta sequences and approximately 300 Gb of sequence data. An early release covering 550 to 650 HLA-typed donors comprised around 300 gigabases of sequencing data and 85 million to 100 million unique TCR sequences. Among the roughly 380 genotyped donors, approximately 82% belonged to the genetic ancestry cluster associated with self-reported Caucasian donors. The aim of the study was to test whether cataloging public T cell receptors could identify signatures of past pathogen exposure. The study used immunosequencing to profile the T cell repertoires of approximately 630 subjects and linked those repertoires to cytomegalovirus serostatus. Besides the first cohort of around 700 subjects, a separate validation cohort made up of over 100 different subjects was used. High-throughput TCR immunosequencing, statistical association of individual TCRs with disease status, and machine learning were combined to predict cytomegalovirus infection status. In a later analysis, previously published TCR beta repertoires from more than 500 donors were re-analyzed and high-resolution HLA genotyping was added so that TCR occurrence patterns could be studied. Rather than using new phenotypic data, the later analysis identified candidate immune exposures from TCR beta sequences and from how often those sequences occurred across donors. An earlier analysis of a few hundred of the donors applied high-throughput TCR beta sequencing to assess whether each TCR beta V gene segment acted as functional or pseudogenic. Alongside the repertoire data, information on donor age, sex, ethnicity and CMV serostatus was compiled. In a later genetic analysis, genome-wide SNP genotypes for about 65% of the roughly 670 donors were used, and that subset was treated as a discovery cohort. All discovery cohort repertoires had been generated on a single sequencing platform. Class I and class II HLA loci were covered by the typing at four-digit resolution. The number of donors typed differed by locus, with 629-630 for A, B, C, DRB1 and DQB1, 522 for DQA1, 600 to 610 for DPA1, and 450 to 480 for DPB1. Four to six DR-DQ haplotypes were handled as single units for association and clustering, since linkage in the cohort was strong. On average, around 200,000 unique TCR beta nucleotide sequences were sequenced per donor among about 400 genotyped donors of the cohort, with around 19% of those sequences being non-productive.

In total, approximately 700 healthy bone marrow donors made up the cohort. Cohort members were all nominally healthy when sampled, although unrecorded immune exposures were likely present. The donor was CMV seropositive and belonged to the group of more than 250 seropositive cohort members. Each donor provided a peripheral blood sample, and peripheral blood mononuclear cells were used for TCR beta sequencing. Genomic DNA extraction from the blood cell samples was performed with the Qiagen DNeasy Blood Extraction Kit. The library was generated by the immunoSEQ multiplex PCR assay. The multiplex PCR relied on a mix of 60 forward primers for TCR Vbeta segments and 13 reverse primers for TCR Jbeta segments. A multiplex PCR assay on genomic DNA amplified the CDR3 region of rearranged TCR beta genes. The Illumina HiSeq System was used to sequence the amplified TCR beta libraries as 87-base-pair reads. Per the original workflow: A later analysis tallied roughly 78 million unique TCR beta chains across the 666 repertoires, and around 9.9 million of those chains were shared by two or more donors. Raw reads were error-corrected and collapsed into unique sequences with a nearest-neighbor algorithm that merged closely related sequences to remove PCR and sequencing errors. CDR3 sequences were aligned to IMGT reference sequences to assign V, D and J gene segments. Each retained sequence needed at least a six-nucleotide match to both a V gene segment and a J gene segment. A rearrangement was called productive if the CDR3 had no stop codons and remained in frame with V and J, and every other rearrangement was called non-productive. CDR3 was defined according to IMGT convention as the region running from the second conserved V-encoded cysteine to the conserved J-encoded phenylalanine. The earlier analysis of about 590 of the donors excluded sequences that lacked an unambiguous match to a single V gene segment. In an earlier analysis of several hundred of the donors, V segments were called functional above 56.7% productive rearrangements and were called segregating when the between-donor standard deviation exceeded 5%. To diagnose cytomegalovirus status from the catalog of TCR beta chain sequences, a statistical classification framework was built. In a later analysis, TCR nucleotide sequences were compared against IMGT/GENE-DB human TR gene sequences so that V and J genes could be assigned. A later analysis assigned CDR3 sequences and most-parsimonious VDJ recombination scenarios with the TCRdist pipeline. In a later analysis, each TCR beta chain was defined by its CDR3 amino acid sequence together with its V-gene family, and reads without a unique V-gene family were excluded. As a way to deal with suspected cross-contamination and a sequencing artifact, a later analysis dropped 450 to 600 nucleotide sequences that were highly shared and had low generation probability. A later analysis calculated a clonal expansion index for each public chain from normalized within-repertoire ranks of inferred template counts. A later analysis computed generation probabilities with a VDJ recombination model fitted to out-of-frame rearrangements, and checked the results against IGoR. Hypergeometric tests were used in a later analysis to score TCR-TCR, TCR-HLA and TCR-CMV co-occurrence, with a repertoire-size bias correction applied to the TCR pairs. False discovery rates were estimated in a later analysis by permuting HLA or CMV assignments 20 times. In a later analysis, co-occurring TCRs were grouped using DBSCAN, and TCRdist sequence similarity was added for clustering within HLA-allele-positive subsets. Co-occurrence clustering excluded repertoires with fewer than 30,000 or more than 120,000 public chains, plus five with anomalous nucleotide sharing. TCRdb mirrors the immuneACCESS table, restricted to in-frame sequences. Some clones are absent from its copies; in checked studies, under half trace to an unresolved V gene, and the reason for the others is unknown. D and trimming were read from the DNA, whereas the V and J calls and clone size are those reported in that table. The sample table lists roughly 120,000 clones, roughly 76% of them with a count of one. Roughly 8% of the sample is taken by the ten largest.

What the study reported, not specific to this receptor: The study listed 150 to 200 TCR beta chains as associated with cytomegalovirus. A later analysis found that HLA-associated TCR beta chains were more clonally expanded and had lower generation probabilities than equally common non-associated chains. The earlier analysis of some 560 of the donors excluded seventeen rarely observed V segments, including chromosome 9 orphons, because counts were too low. Most TCR sequences were seen in very few donors, while some public TCRs were found in many individuals. The authors suggested that the approach could potentially be generalized to other disease states and immunological phenotypes. An earlier analysis of 587 of the donors showed that most TCR beta V segments appeared in productive rearrangements either about 90% or about 30% of the time, which broadly matched IMGT annotations. An association between a missense DCLRE1C variant and V-gene and J-gene trimming of TCR beta chains was found in a later genetic analysis and replicated in an independent cohort. In a later analysis, TCR association rates were found to vary across HLA loci, with the most associated TCRs seen for DRB1 alleles and the fewest for HLA-C alleles. A further reported finding was that TCR beta sequences accurately predicted the HLA-A and HLA-B alleles for most subjects in the first cohort. At a false discovery rate of 0.05, a later analysis linked about 16,000 TCR beta sequences to specific HLA alleles. Correlated functional status among segregating V segments might be attributable to linkage disequilibrium, but an unknown experimental factor could not be ruled out. HLA typing was unavailable for some donors at each locus, so association tests used only the typed subset. Only TCR beta chains were sequenced in this cohort, and the absence of alpha or paired-chain data limited detectable features. In vitro tests confirmed that a few of the cytomegalovirus-associated TCR beta chains recognize cytomegalovirus antigens. The classifier was reported to diagnose cytomegalovirus status with high specificity and sensitivity in both the original and validation cohorts. In a later genetic analysis, fewer N-insertions in productive TCRs were reported among donors in an Asian-associated ancestry cluster than the roughly 700-donor mean. A group of highly shared sequence variants was considered likely to be a technical artifact of the sequencing pipeline. Sequencing depth was assumed to be roughly uniform across donors in the presence/absence analyses, though that assumption may not hold. In a later analysis, most CMV-associated TCR beta chains were found to appear HLA-restricted, with HLA associations seemingly driven largely by CMV exposure. According to a later analysis, parvovirus B19, influenza, CMV and Epstein-Barr virus appeared linked to several top co-occurrence clusters. Strong co-occurrence of HLA alleles, especially DR and DQ, made assigning TCR associations to individual alleles difficult. CMV serostatus was the only immune exposure information available for the cohort.

Specimen: PBMCs. The clonotype was recovered from a woman between 45 and 60 years old in good health and CMV-seropositive.

CDR3 loop: CASSGGIRETQYF. The nucleotide sequence reads as follows: TGCGCCAGCAGCGGCGGGATAAGGGAGACCCAGTACTTC. The chain is encoded by TRBV5-1 joined to TRBJ2-5; 6 matching bases give a weak D call of TRBD2. V drops 4 bases and J drops 5 bases, leaving 12 bases in between. According to the germline V gene, CDR1 reads SGHRS and CDR2 reads YFSETQ. The CDR3 goes from the cysteine to the phenylalanine over 13 residues. Only the CDR3 portion is preserved as DNA: 39 bases, with reading frame beginning at the first base.